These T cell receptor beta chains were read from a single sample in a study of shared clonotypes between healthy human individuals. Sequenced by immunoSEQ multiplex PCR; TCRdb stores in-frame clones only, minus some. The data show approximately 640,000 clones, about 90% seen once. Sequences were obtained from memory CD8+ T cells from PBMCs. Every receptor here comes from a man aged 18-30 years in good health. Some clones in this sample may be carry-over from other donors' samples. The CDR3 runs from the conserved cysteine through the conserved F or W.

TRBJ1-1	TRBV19	CASSMRPTEAFF
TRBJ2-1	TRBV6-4	CASSDGGSYNEQFF
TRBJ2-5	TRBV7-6	CASSGRETQYF
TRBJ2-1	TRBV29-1	CSVEDTGPRSYNEQFF
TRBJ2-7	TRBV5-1	CASSLAPTGATYEQYF
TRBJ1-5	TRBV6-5	CASSMGSWQPQHF
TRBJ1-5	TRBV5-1	CASSSTGSSNQPQHF
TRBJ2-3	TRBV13	CASSTYRTLGTQYF
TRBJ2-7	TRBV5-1	CASTTGSGGYEQYF
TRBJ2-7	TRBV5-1	CASSLEGGRAYEQYF
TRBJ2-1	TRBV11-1	CATRGSEQFF
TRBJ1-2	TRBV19	CASKLGYGYTF
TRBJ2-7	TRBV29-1	CSVEASYEQYF
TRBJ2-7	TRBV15	CATSRDLGFTYEQYF
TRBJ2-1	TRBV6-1	CASSGGNEQFF
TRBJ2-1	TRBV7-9	CASSFPSASPYNEQFF
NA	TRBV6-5	CASSARGISYEQYF
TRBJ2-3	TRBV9	CASSISGSADTQYF
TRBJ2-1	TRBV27	CASRVEISSYNEQFF
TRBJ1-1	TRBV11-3	CASSRGNTEAFF
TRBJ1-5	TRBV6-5	CASKPGLYQPQHF
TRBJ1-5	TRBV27	CASSSGKGFRPGKAQHF
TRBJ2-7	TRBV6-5	CASRPQEGYYEQYF
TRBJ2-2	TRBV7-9	CAPQGARDGELFF
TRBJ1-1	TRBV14	CASSPGTPEAFF
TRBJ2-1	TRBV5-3	CARSMGLRPRSEQFF
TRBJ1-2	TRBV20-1	CSARDYGYTF
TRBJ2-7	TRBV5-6	CASSLYSSYEQYF
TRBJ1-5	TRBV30	CASSDRDTQPQHF
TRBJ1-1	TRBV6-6	CASSYSAGNEAFF
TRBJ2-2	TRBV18	CASSPPTGISGELFF
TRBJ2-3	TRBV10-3	CAISGGGSTDTQYF
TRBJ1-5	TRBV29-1	CSVFSPGSNQPQHF
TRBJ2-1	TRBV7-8	CASREASGRQNEQFF
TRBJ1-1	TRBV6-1	CASSGERCF
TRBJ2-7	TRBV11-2	CASRQKGSYEQYF
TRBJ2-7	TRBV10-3	CATSGFARGTGGNYEQYF
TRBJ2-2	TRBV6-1	CASSVPGLAGTGELFF
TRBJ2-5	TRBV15	CATSRVTSAQETQYF
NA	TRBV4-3	CASSQDQARRGSYEQYF
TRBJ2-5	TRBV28	CASSFGTSEQETQYF
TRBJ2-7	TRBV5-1	CASSPGQGTPYEQYF